A selection of T cell receptor beta chains follows, all from one sample in a study of T cell repertoires in cytomegalovirus infection. No antigens are known for them. Via MiXCR, TCRdb re-called the reads, giving one row per CDR3 protein. The sample holds about half a million distinct CDR3 sequences, 25% to 35% seen once. The material was cultured PBMCs, obtained from culture after CMV antigen stimulation. Every receptor here comes from a human donor in good health (CMV status not recorded). Some clones in this sample may be carry-over from other donors' samples. Both conserved end residues are part of each CDR3.

V gene	J gene	CDR3 length	CDR3 protein
TRBV18	TRBJ2-1	13	CASSPPSYNEQFF
TRBV12-3/TRBV12-4	TRBJ1-2	13	CASSWDRIYGYTF
TRBV19	TRBJ2-1	15	CASSRETNYYNEQFF
TRBV7-8	TRBJ1-6	14	CASSPSRGHSPLHF
TRBV7-2	TRBJ2-7	15	CASSLAEAPTYEQYF
TRBV12-3/TRBV12-4	TRBJ1-5	15	CASSFWEYSNQPQHF
TRBV2	TRBJ2-2	16	CASGGLAGGPGGELFF
TRBV4-1	TRBJ1-5	15	CASSQLSFSNQPQHF
TRBV7-2	TRBJ2-2	15	CASSLDSGNTGELFF
TRBV6-6	TRBJ1-1	12	CASSTANTEAFF
TRBV7-2	TRBJ2-7	15	CARSPRVAFTYEQYF
TRBV5-4	TRBJ2-3	14	CASSLPSRADTQYF
TRBV12-3/TRBV12-4	TRBJ1-2	15	CASSLGQGARYGYTF
TRBV4-3	TRBJ2-3	15	CASSQARATQDTQYF
TRBV7-2	TRBJ2-5	14	CASSLWVLRETQYF
TRBV5-4	TRBJ2-2	15	CASSLEPTNTGELFF
TRBV12-3/TRBV12-4	TRBJ1-1	13	CASSFGTGSEAFF
TRBV27	TRBJ1-5	15	CASKLTILGNQPQHF
TRBV15	TRBJ2-2	13	CATSRDQAGELFF
TRBV7-9	TRBJ2-2	13	CASSLGHPGELFF
TRBV19	TRBJ2-5	13	CASSISEGKTQYF
TRBV7-9	TRBJ2-1	16	CASSPTLAGAWNEQFF
TRBV2	TRBJ2-5	14	CASSASRYQETQYF
TRBV12-3/TRBV12-4	TRBJ2-3	13	CASSYHSSDTQYF
TRBV27	TRBJ2-1	15	CASSSQTSGRESKFF
TRBV12-3/TRBV12-4	TRBJ1-2	14	CASSPLRQPYGYTF
TRBV7-2	TRBJ1-2	12	CAISQGPYGYTF
TRBV7-4	TRBJ1-2	14	CASSLGGGDRGYTF
TRBV7-2	TRBJ1-1	15	CASSLEGAPYTEAFF
TRBV6-1	TRBJ1-6	16	CASSSQWGSDNSPLHF
TRBV7-2	TRBJ2-2	15	CASSLAWTEGGELFF